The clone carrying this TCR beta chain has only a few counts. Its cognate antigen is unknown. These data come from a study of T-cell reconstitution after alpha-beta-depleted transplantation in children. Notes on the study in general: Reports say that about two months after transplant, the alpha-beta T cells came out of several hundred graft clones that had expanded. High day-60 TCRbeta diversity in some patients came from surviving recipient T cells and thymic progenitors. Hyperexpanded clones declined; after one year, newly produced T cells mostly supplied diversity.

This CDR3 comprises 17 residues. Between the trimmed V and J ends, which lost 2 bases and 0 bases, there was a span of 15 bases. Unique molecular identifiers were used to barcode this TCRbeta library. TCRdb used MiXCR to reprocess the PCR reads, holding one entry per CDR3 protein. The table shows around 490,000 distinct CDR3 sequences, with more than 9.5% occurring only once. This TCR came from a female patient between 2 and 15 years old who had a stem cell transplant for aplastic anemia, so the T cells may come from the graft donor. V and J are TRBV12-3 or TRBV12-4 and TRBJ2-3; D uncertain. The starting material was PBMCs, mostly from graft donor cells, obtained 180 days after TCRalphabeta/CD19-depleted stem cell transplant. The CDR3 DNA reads TGTGCCAGCAGTTTACGGAAAGGTAGACGGAGCACAGATACGCAGTATTTT. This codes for CASSLRKGRRSTDTQYF.